The 32 T cell receptor beta chains below were found in one sample sequenced in a study of Graves' ophthalmopathy and Graves' hyperthyroidism. Beta-chain TCR CDR3 regions were amplified from RNA transcripts. Second-round multiplex PCR came after a first-round RT-PCR that employed HTBI primers. TCRdb called the multiplex PCR reads again in MiXCR, with one record for every CDR3 protein. The sample carries some 1.1 million distinct CDR3 sequences, less than 45% recorded once. Sequencing was carried out using peripheral blood or thyroid tissue (not recorded which). These TCRs come from an adult man with Graves' hyperthyroidism.

Of note for this clonotype: With a much larger clone just one base away, this may be a read error. V usage is TRBV10-2 and J usage is TRBJ1-2, with TRBD1 matching 9 bases. The CDR3 extends over 14 amino acids. V shed 2 bases and J 10 bases; nucleotides not matched to a gene: 8. The germline V gene has CDR1 WSHSY and CDR2 SAAADI. Here the CDR3 reads CASSEPDRGVDYTF. The CDR3 DNA reads TGCGCCAGCAGTGAGCCGGACAGGGGAGTCGACTACACCTTC.

This clonotype was found a few times. The chain uses TRBV20-1 and TRBJ1-5; maybe TRBD1 (5 bases). The germline V gene encodes CDR1 DFQATT and CDR2 SNEGSKA (reference sequence). This CDR3 has 15 amino acids. Trimming took 6 bases from V and 6 from J, leaving 21 bases between them. The CDR3 protein is CSASPGGWGGQPQHF. Here the CDR3 DNA reads TGCAGTGCCAGCCCCGGAGGGTGGGGGGGTCAGCCCCAGCATTTT.

This clonotype showed up many times. The chain carries TRBV9 and TRBJ2-5; D possibly matches TRBD1 or TRBD2 (5 bases each). V was clipped by 4 bases and J by 0 bases, with 10 bases between them. The CDR3 spans 14 residues. CDR1 is SGDLS, CDR2 YYNGEE, per germline. The CDR3 sequence: CASSRDLYQETQYF. The DNA for the CDR3 is TGTGCCAGCAGCCGGGACCTGTACCAAGAGACCCAGTACTTC.

Points on this clonotype: This sequence may be a read error, since a much larger clone differs from it by one base. V usage is TRBV29-1 and J usage is TRBJ2-7; 8 nucleotides agree with TRBD1. Germline CDR1 SQVTM, CDR2 ANQGSEA. The CDR3 is 13 amino acids. The CDR3 DNA reads TGCAGCGTTCCGGGACAGGAGAACTACGAGCAGTGCTTC. It specifies CSVPGQENYEQCF.

Many counts were recorded for this clonotype. J is TRBJ2-5 and V is TRBV24-1; D gene ambiguous. CDR3 length: 15 amino acids. Trimming pared 5 bases from V and 0 bases from J, leaving 12 bases between. Germline assignment: CDR1 KGHDR and CDR2 SFDVKD. The CDR3 loop reads CATSVLTSYQETQYF. The DNA for the CDR3 is TGTGCCACCAGTGTCCTTACCAGCTACCAAGAGACCCAGTACTTC.

In the case of this clonotype: One base separates it from a far larger clone, so it is likely a read error. The genes are TRBV7-2 and TRBJ2-7, with 7 positions matching TRBD2. There are 15 residues in the CDR3. Germline V CDR1 and CDR2: SGHTA, FQGNSA. The chain's CDR3 is CASSLGLAETYEQCF. In nucleotides, the CDR3 is TGTGCCAGCAGCTTAGGGCTAGCGGAAACCTACGAGCAGTGCTTC.

This clonotype turned up a few times. A read error may explain this, as a much larger clone is one base away. The chain couples TRBV20-1 to TRBJ1-5; D gene unclear. Germline V CDR1 and CDR2: DFQATT, SNEGSKA (reference sequence). Trimming cost V 4 bases and J 6 bases, with 13 bases left between them. This CDR3 spans 13 amino acids. The CDR3 sequence is CSAMVTEGQPQHF. The CDR3 DNA is TGCAGTGCTATGGTTACAGAAGGTCAGCCCCAGCATTTT.

The V and J genes are TRBV19 and TRBJ2-7; 7 bases agree with TRBD1. V lost 3 bases and J lost 3; bases outside the gene matches: 8. This CDR3 is 15 amino acids long. Germline V gene data show CDR1 as LNHDA and CDR2 as SQIVND (reference sequence). This CDR3 is CASSISSGTVYEQYF. DNA for the CDR3: TGTGCCAGTAGTATTTCCTCCGGGACAGTCTACGAGCAGTACTTC.

A single count supports this clonotype. This may be a read error, as it is one base from a much larger clone. The CDR3 region is CASSPILAFETQYF. The CDR3 DNA is TGTGCCAGCAGCCCCATACTAGCTTTTGAGACCCAGTACTTC. The rearrangement uses TRBV7-6 and TRBJ2-5; TRBD2 might be the D (6 bases). Trimming left V 5 bases short and J 5 bases short, with 15 bases between. Germline-derived CDR1 and CDR2 are SGHVS and FNYEAQ. This CDR3 has 14 amino acids. The entire variable domain, with the rest obtained from reference TRBV7-6 and TRBJ2-5, is as follows: GAGVSQSPRYKVTKRGQDVALRCDPISGHVSLYWYRQALGQGPEFLTYFNYEAQQDKSGLPNDRFSAERPEGSISTLTIQRTEQRDSAMYRCASSPILAFETQYFGPGTRLLVL.

In this sample, this clonotype turned up many times. This chain connects TRBV20-1 to TRBJ2-7; tentative D call: TRBD2 (6 bases). Between the trimmed V and J ends, which lost 4 bases and 0 bases, there was a span of 10 bases. CDR1 and CDR2 from the germline V gene are DFQATT and SNEGSKA (reference sequence). This CDR3 is built from 13 residues. The CDR3 protein is CSAKDGSSYEQYF. CDR3 bases: TGCAGTGCTAAGGACGGGAGCTCCTACGAGCAGTACTTC.

This clonotype appeared many times. The chain joins TRBV7-8 to TRBJ2-7; TRBD1 matches at 7 bases. This CDR3 comprises 16 residues. Germline lookup yields CDR1 SGHVS and CDR2 FQNEAQ. V trimming: 1 base; J trimming: 0 bases; junction bases outside the gene matches: 6. The CDR3 coding sequence is TGTGCCAGCAGCTTAGTTACAGGGGATTACTCCTACGAGCAGTACTTC. Residues: CASSLVTGDYSYEQYF.

By proportion, this clonotype is medium-sized. The CDR3 nucleotides are TGTGCCACCAGCATCACCGGGCTAAACTATGGCTACACCTTC. It codes for CATSITGLNYGYTF. The chain employs TRBV15 and TRBJ1-2, with D uncertain. Trimming stripped 4 bases from V and 2 bases from J, with 11 bases between. The CDR3 covers 14 residues. Germline V CDR1 and CDR2: LNHNV, YYDKDF (reference sequence).

This rearrangement joins TRBV7-9 to TRBJ1-2, with TRBD1 matching 8 bases. The CDR3 spans 14 residues. Looked up from germline, CDR1 is SEHNR and CDR2 is FQNEAQ (reference sequence). V gave up 4 bases and J gave up 6 bases; unmatched junction bases: 7. The chain's CDR3 is CASSSSGGADGYTF. The CDR3 DNA reads TGTGCCAGCAGCTCTTCAGGGGGCGCGGATGGCTACACCTTC.

This clonotype was recorded many times. The chain joins TRBV2 to TRBJ2-7; a weak D match, TRBD2 (5 bases). Germline loops: CDR1 SNHLY, CDR2 FYNNEI. V lost 1 base to trimming and J lost 4 bases, with 8 bases between them. This CDR3 contains 13 residues. DNA of the CDR3: TGTGCCAGCAGTGAAGGGTCGGGGTACGAGCAGTACTTC. Its protein is CASSEGSGYEQYF.

Notes on this clonotype: No conserved phenylalanine or tryptophan ends this CDR3, so it is likely a read error. The chain uses TRBV9 and TRBJ2-2; D ambiguous. V dropped 0 bases and J dropped 6 bases, with 0 bases sitting between them. Germline lookup yields CDR1 SGDLS and CDR2 YYNGEE. The CDR3 runs to 11 residues. The chain's CDR3 is CASSVAGELFS. CDR3 coding DNA: TGTGCCAGCAGCGTAGCCGGGGAGCTGTTTTCT.

J is TRBJ1-5 and V is TRBV12-3 or TRBV12-4; D remains ambiguous. V lost 4 bases and J 5 bases, leaving 12 bases between the germline ends. This CDR3 contains 14 residues. The CDR3 region has the DNA TGTGCCAGCAGTTACGCCCGGGTGGATCAGCCCCAGCATTTT. This translates into CASSYARVDQPQHF.

This chain uses TRBV29-1 with TRBJ2-5; 10 nucleotides line up with TRBD1. Trimming cost V 7 bases and J 5 bases; bases outside gene matches: 7. Looked up from germline, CDR1 is SQVTM and CDR2 is ANQGSEA. The CDR3 extends over 13 amino acids. The CDR3 loop reads CSAALDRGETQYF. The CDR3 nucleotides read TGCAGCGCTGCACTGGACAGGGGGGAGACCCAGTACTTC.

The chain couples TRBV25-1 to TRBJ2-5, with 8 bases that match TRBD2. CDR1 and CDR2 (germline): MGHDK, SYGVNS. The CDR3 is made up of 17 amino acids. Trimming removed 3 bases from V and 2 bases from J; junction bases left unmatched: 11. The CDR3 here is CASSDPGAGGSQETQYF. CDR3 in DNA: TGTGCCAGCAGTGACCCTGGGGCGGGGGGATCTCAAGAGACCCAGTACTTC.

This clonotype was seen more than once but under ten times. The genes are TRBV7-9 and TRBJ1-6; D not certain. The CDR3 runs to 16 residues. CDR1 SEHNR and CDR2 FQNEAQ come from the germline V gene (reference sequence). V lost 5 bases, J lost 7 bases, and 18 bases lay in between. The CDR3 sequence: CASSQGPAGINSPLHF. CDR3 nucleotides: TGTGCCAGCAGCCAAGGTCCGGCGGGAATAAATTCACCCCTCCACTTT.

The chain recombines TRBV10-3 with TRBJ1-1; TRBD1 might be the D (6 bases). CDR3 length: 12 residues. V lost 10 bases and J lost 8, with 17 bases in between. Germline V CDR1 and CDR2: ENHRY, SYGVKD. CDR3: CASSQGTEEAFF. As DNA, the CDR3 is TGTGCCAGCAGCCAGGGGACGGAGGAAGCTTTCTTT.

This clonotype was detected many times. The rearrangement uses TRBV15 and TRBJ2-5; D not resolved. V was clipped by 5 bases and J by 5 bases, with 21 bases between them. The CDR3 extends over 16 amino acids. Germline CDR1 is LNHNV and CDR2 is YYDKDF (reference sequence). The CDR3 here is CATSRRMATVRETQYF. In DNA form, the CDR3 reads TGTGCCACCAGCCGACGAATGGCAACCGTCCGGGAGACCCAGTACTTC.

This clonotype was counted ten times or more. The chain joins TRBV7-8 to TRBJ2-7, with 15 bases that match TRBD2. V gave up 2 bases and J gave up 9 bases; unmatched junction bases: 8. CDR1 and CDR2 from the germline V gene are SGHVS and FQNEAQ. This CDR3 region has 16 residues. The CDR3: CASSLPRTSGRVGQYF. CDR3 coding DNA: TGTGCCAGCAGCTTACCCCGGACTAGCGGGAGGGTTGGGCAGTACTTC.

The rearrangement uses TRBV7-9 and TRBJ2-6; D is uncertain. The CDR3 extends over 14 amino acids. Germline V gene data show CDR1 as SEHNR and CDR2 as FQNEAQ (reference sequence). V was pared by 8 bases and J by 0 bases, with 8 bases between. DNA of the CDR3: TGTGCCAGCCTTAGTGGCTCTGGGGCCAACGTCCTGACTTTC. Its translation: CASLSGSGANVLTF.

This clonotype was observed at least ten times. The chain employs TRBV12-3 or TRBV12-4 and TRBJ1-2; D is unresolved. Trimming stripped 3 bases from V and 6 bases from J, with 14 bases between. The CDR3 is made up of 14 amino acids. CDR3 amino acids: CASSFAGKPNGYTF. The CDR3 DNA sequence: TGTGCCAGCAGTTTCGCGGGGAAGCCTAATGGCTACACCTTC.

The chain recombines TRBV5-4 with TRBJ2-2; 12 bases match TRBD2. Germline values: CDR1 SGHNT, CDR2 YYREEE (reference sequence). The CDR3 loop spans 17 amino acids. The junction had 8 bases not matched to a gene; V was cut back by 4 bases and J by 4 bases. CDR3 coding DNA: TGTGCCAGCAGCACGAAGACTAGCGGGAGTCGCACCGGGGAGCTGTTTTTT. Encoded protein: CASSTKTSGSRTGELFF. The variable domain in full, with the rest retrieved from reference TRBV5-4 and TRBJ2-2, is ETGVTQSPTHLIKTRGQQVTLRCSSQSGHNTVSWYQQALGQGPQFIFQYYREEENGRGNFPPRFSGLQFPNYSSELNVNALELDDSALYLCASSTKTSGSRTGELFFGEGSRLTVL.

This clonotype was seen many times. The chain employs TRBV29-1 and TRBJ1-2; the D gene is possibly TRBD1 (5 bases). Looked up from germline, CDR1 is SQVTM and CDR2 is ANQGSEA. V lost 1 base, J lost 7 bases, and 16 bases lay in between. The CDR3 length is 14 residues. CDR3 nucleotides: TGCAGCGTTGAAGTCGGTACAGGCTTTCCTGGCTACACCTTC. It yields the protein CSVEVGTGFPGYTF.

The chain employs TRBV29-1 and TRBJ1-1; D remains ambiguous. CDR1 is SQVTM, CDR2 ANQGSEA, per germline. The CDR3 has 12 amino acids. Trimming took off 6 bases at V and 0 bases at J, with 8 bases between the two ends. The CDR3 region has the DNA TGCAGCGTATCAGACATGAACACTGAAGCTTTCTTT. This encodes CSVSDMNTEAFF. Combining the CDR3 with reference TRBV29-1 and TRBJ1-1 gives the whole variable domain SAVISQKPSRDICQRGTSLTIQCQVDSQVTMMFWYRQQPGQSLTLIATANQGSEATYESGFVIDKFPISRPNLTFSTLTVSNMSPEDSSIYLCSVSDMNTEAFFGQGTRLTVV.

This clonotype was recorded a few times. This sequence joins TRBV20-1 and TRBJ1-5; D possibly corresponds to TRBD1 (5 bases). The CDR3 totals 13 residues. V was shortened by 4 bases and J by 6 bases, with 13 bases between the two germline ends. CDR1 is DFQATT and CDR2 is SNEGSKA in the germline V gene (reference sequence). The CDR3 sequence: CSATQGSSQPQHF. As DNA, the CDR3 is TGCAGTGCTACCCAGGGTTCTTCTCAGCCCCAGCATTTT.

The chain links TRBV20-1 to TRBJ1-3; possible D gene TRBD1, 5 bases. The CDR3 runs to 17 residues. Germline V gives CDR1 DFQATT, CDR2 SNEGSKA (reference sequence). The V and J ends lost 0 bases and 8 bases respectively, with 23 bases between them. The CDR3 DNA sequence: TGCAGTGCTAGAGACCTCCGGGGGGGGGACCTTGGCTACACCATATATTTT. This translates into CSARDLRGGDLGYTIYF.

The chain combines TRBV6-2 or TRBV6-3 with TRBJ1-1, with 9 positions matching TRBD1. The J segment lost 1 base and the V segment lost 6 bases, leaving 9 bases of the junction unmatched. The CDR3 consists of 16 residues. Germline-derived CDR1 and CDR2 are MNHEY and SVGEGT. The CDR3 DNA reads as TGTGCCAGCAGCAAATATCCGGGACAGGGGAACACTGAAGCTTTCTTT. Amino acids: CASSKYPGQGNTEAFF.

The rearrangement joins TRBV20-1 to TRBJ1-1, with 11 positions matching TRBD1. CDR1 is DFQATT, CDR2 SNEGSKA, per germline (reference sequence). The CDR3 has 11 residues. Losses at the gene ends were 4 bases for V and 11 bases for J; bases not matched to a gene: 3. The CDR3, as DNA: TGCAGTGCTAAAGGGACAGGGGGGGCTTTCTTT. Protein product: CSAKGTGGAFF.

This clonotype was recorded many times. The chain links TRBV12-3 or TRBV12-4 to TRBJ2-7; unclear D gene. The CDR3 loop spans 15 amino acids. V was cut by 6 bases and J by 2 bases, with 17 bases left in between. This CDR3 reads CASSTTATRPYEQYF. CDR3 nucleotide sequence: TGTGCCAGCAGCACGACCGCTACAAGACCCTACGAGCAGTACTTC.